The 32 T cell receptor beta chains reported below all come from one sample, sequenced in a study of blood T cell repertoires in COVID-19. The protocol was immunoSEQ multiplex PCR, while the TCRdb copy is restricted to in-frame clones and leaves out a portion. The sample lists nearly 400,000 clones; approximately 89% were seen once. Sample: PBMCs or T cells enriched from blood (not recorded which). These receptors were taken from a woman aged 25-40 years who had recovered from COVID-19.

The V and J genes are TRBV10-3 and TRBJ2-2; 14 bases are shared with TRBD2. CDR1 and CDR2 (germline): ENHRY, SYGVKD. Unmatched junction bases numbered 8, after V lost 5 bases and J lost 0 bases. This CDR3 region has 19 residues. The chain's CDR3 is CAISHPRTSGGPNTGELFF. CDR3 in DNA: TGTGCCATCAGTCACCCTCGGACTAGCGGGGGGCCGAACACCGGGGAGCTGTTTTTT.

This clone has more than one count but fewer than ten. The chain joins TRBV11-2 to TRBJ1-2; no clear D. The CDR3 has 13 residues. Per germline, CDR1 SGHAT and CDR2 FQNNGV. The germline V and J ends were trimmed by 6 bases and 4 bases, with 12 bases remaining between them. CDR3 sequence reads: CASSLAEAYGYTF. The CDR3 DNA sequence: TGTGCCAGCAGTCTGGCGGAGGCCTATGGCTACACCTTC. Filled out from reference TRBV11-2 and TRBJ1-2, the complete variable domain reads EAGVAQSPRYKIIEKRQSVAFWCNPISGHATLYWYQQILGQGPKLLIQFQNNGVVDDSQLPKDRFSAERLKGVDSTLKIQPAKLEDSAVYLCASSLAEAYGYTFGSGTRLTVV.

The CDR3 spells CASSLMAGGMNTEAFF. CDR3 nucleotides: TGTGCCAGCAGCTTAATGGCAGGGGGCATGAACACTGAAGCTTTCTTT. The V gene is TRBV7-3, the J gene TRBJ1-1; 8 positions agree with TRBD1. J was trimmed by 0 bases and V by 1 base; bases with no gene match: 4. This CDR3 contains 16 residues. Germline V gene lookup returns CDR1 SGHTA and CDR2 FQGTGA.

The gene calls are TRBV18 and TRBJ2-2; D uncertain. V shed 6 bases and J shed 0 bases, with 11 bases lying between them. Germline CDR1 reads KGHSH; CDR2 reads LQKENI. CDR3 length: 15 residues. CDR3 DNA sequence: TGTGCCAGCTCCCCCCGGAGCTCGAACACCGGGGAGCTGTTTTTT. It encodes CASSPRSSNTGELFF.

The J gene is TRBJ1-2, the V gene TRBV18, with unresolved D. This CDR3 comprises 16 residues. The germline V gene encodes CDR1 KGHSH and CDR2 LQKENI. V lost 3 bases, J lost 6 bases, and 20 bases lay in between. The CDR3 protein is CASSPQMGREENGYTF. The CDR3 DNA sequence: TGTGCCAGCTCACCCCAAATGGGGAGGGAAGAGAATGGCTACACCTTC. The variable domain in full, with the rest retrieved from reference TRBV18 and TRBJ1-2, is NAGVMQNPRHLVRRRGQEARLRCSPMKGHSHVYWYRQLPEEGLKFMVYLQKENIIDESGMPKERFSAEFPKEGPSILRIQQVVRGDSAAYFCASSPQMGREENGYTFGSGTRLTVV.

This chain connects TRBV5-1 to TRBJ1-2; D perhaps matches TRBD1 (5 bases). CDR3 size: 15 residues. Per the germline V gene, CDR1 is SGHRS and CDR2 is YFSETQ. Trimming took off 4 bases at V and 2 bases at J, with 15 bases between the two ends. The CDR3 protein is CASSRTDSGNYGYTF. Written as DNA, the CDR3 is TGCGCCAGCAGCCGAACAGACAGTGGAAACTATGGCTACACCTTC. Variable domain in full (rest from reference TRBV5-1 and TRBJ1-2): KAGVTQTPRYLIKTRGQQVTLSCSPISGHRSVSWYQQTPGQGLQFLFEYFSETQRNKGNFPGRFSGRQFSNSRSEMNVSTLELGDSALYLCASSRTDSGNYGYTFGSGTRLTVV.

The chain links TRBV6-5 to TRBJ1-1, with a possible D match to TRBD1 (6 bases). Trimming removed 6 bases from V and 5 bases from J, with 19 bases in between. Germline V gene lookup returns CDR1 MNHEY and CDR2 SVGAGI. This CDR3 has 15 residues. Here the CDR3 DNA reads TGTGCCAGCAGCCAAAAGAGGGGGGGTTTTACTGAAGCTTTCTTT. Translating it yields CASSQKRGGFTEAFF.

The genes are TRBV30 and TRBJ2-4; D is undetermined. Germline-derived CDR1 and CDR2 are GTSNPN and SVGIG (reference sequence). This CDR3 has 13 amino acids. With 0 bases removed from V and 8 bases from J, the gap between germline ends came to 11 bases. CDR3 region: CAWSVLDNHIQYF. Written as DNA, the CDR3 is TGTGCCTGGAGTGTACTCGACAATCACATTCAGTACTTC.

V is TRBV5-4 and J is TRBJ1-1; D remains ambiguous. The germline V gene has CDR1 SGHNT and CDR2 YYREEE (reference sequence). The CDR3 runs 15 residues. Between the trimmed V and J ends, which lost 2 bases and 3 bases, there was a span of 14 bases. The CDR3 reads CASSLYGESDTEAFF. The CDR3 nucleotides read TGTGCCAGCAGCTTATATGGGGAGTCGGACACTGAAGCTTTCTTT.

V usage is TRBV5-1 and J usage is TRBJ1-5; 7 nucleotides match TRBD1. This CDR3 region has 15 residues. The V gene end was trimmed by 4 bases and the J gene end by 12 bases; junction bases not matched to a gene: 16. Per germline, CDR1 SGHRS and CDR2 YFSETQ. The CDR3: CASSPTGQSPLFQHF. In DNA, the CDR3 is TGCGCCAGCAGCCCCACGGGACAGTCGCCTTTGTTCCAGCATTTT. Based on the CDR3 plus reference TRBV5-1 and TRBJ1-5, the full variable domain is KAGVTQTPRYLIKTRGQQVTLSCSPISGHRSVSWYQQTPGQGLQFLFEYFSETQRNKGNFPGRFSGRQFSNSRSEMNVSTLELGDSALYLCASSPTGQSPLFQHFGDGTRLSIL.

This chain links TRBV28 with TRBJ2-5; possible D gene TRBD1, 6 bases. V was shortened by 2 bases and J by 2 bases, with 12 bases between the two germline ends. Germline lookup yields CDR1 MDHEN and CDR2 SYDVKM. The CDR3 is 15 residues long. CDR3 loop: CASSLGRQAQETQYF. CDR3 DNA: TGTGCCAGCAGTTTAGGTAGACAGGCGCAAGAGACCCAGTACTTC.

Here the CDR3 reads CASSSAGGNTEAFF. In DNA form, the CDR3 reads TGTGCCAGCAGTTCAGCAGGGGGTAACACTGAAGCTTTCTTT. The V gene is TRBV6-5, the J gene TRBJ1-1; 7 nucleotides agree with TRBD1. Trimming cost V 4 bases and J 2 bases; bases outside gene matches: 4. The germline CDR1 and CDR2 sequences are MNHEY and SVGAGI. The CDR3 runs to 14 residues.

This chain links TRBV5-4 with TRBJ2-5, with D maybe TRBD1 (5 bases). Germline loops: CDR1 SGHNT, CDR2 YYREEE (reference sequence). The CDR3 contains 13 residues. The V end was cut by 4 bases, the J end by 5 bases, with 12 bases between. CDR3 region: CASSLRGQETQYF. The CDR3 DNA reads TGTGCCAGCAGCCTAAGGGGTCAGGAGACCCAGTACTTC.

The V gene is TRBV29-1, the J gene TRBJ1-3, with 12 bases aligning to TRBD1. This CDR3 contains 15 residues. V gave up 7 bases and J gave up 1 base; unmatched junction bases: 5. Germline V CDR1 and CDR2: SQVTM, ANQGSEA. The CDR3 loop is CSALGQGASGNTIYF. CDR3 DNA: TGCAGCGCCCTGGGACAGGGGGCTTCTGGAAACACCATATATTTT. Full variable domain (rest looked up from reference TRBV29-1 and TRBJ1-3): SAVISQKPSRDICQRGTSLTIQCQVDSQVTMMFWYRQQPGQSLTLIATANQGSEATYESGFVIDKFPISRPNLTFSTLTVSNMSPEDSSIYLCSALGQGASGNTIYFGEGSWLTVV.

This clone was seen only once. The CDR3 is CASSVAPGANYGYTF. For the CDR3, the DNA is TGTGCCAGCAGCGTAGCACCGGGGGCTAACTATGGCTACACCTTC. This chain joins TRBV9 and TRBJ1-2; weak D call: TRBD1 (5 bases). The V gene lost 0 bases and the J gene lost 0 bases, with 9 bases spanning the gap. Germline CDR1 is SGDLS and CDR2 is YYNGEE. The length of the CDR3 is 15 residues.

The DNA for the CDR3 is TGCGCCAGCAGCCAAGGCTACGGACTAGCGGGGACAGATACGCAGTATTTT. It is translated as CASSQGYGLAGTDTQYF. The rearrangement uses TRBV4-3 and TRBJ2-3; TRBD2 matches 12 bases. V lost 1 base, J lost 3 bases, and 5 bases stayed unmatched. CDR3 length: 17 residues. Germline CDR1 is LGHNA and CDR2 is YSLEER.

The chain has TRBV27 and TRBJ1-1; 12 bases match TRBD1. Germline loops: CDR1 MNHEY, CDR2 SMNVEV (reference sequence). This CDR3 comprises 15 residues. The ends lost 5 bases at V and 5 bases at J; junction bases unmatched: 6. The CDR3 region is CASSGWDRGRTEAFF. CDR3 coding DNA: TGTGCCAGCAGTGGATGGGACAGGGGGCGAACTGAAGCTTTCTTT.

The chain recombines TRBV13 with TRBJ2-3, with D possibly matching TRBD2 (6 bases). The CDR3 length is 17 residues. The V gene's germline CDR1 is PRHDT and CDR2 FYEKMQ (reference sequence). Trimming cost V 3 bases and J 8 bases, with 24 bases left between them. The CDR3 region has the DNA TGTGCCAGCAGCTTGTGGACCGGGACTCCCTTAGACGGTACGCAGTATTTT. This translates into CASSLWTGTPLDGTQYF.

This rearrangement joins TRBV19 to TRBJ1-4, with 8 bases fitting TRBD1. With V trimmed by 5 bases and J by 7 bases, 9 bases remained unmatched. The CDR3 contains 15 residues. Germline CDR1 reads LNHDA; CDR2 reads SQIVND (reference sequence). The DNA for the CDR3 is TGTGCCAGTAGTCCTGCACAGGGGGGAGGTGAAAAACTGTTTTTT. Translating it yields CASSPAQGGGEKLFF.

CDR3 nucleotides: TGTGCCAGCAGTTTATCAACAGGTGTTCCCTACAATGAGCAGTTCTTC. Translating it yields CASSLSTGVPYNEQFF. V is TRBV27 and J is TRBJ2-1, with D perhaps TRBD1 (5 bases). The ends were cut back, 0 bases at V and 2 bases at J, with 11 bases in the middle. CDR1 and CDR2 (germline): MNHEY, SMNVEV (reference sequence). The CDR3 is made up of 16 amino acids.

This CDR3 is CASSSHGGTGGFQETQYF. In DNA, the CDR3 is TGTGCCAGCAGCTCACATGGTGGGACAGGGGGCTTTCAAGAGACCCAGTACTTC. The chain recombines TRBV13 with TRBJ2-5, with 12 bases matching TRBD1. J was trimmed by 2 bases and V by 4 bases; bases with no gene match: 11. Germline CDR1 reads PRHDT; CDR2 reads FYEKMQ (reference sequence). The CDR3 loop spans 18 amino acids.

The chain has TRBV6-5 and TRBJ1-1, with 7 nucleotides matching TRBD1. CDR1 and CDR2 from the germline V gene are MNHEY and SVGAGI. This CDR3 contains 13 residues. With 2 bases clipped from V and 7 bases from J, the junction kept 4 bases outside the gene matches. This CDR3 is CASSYRDRDEAFF. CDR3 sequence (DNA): TGTGCCAGCAGTTACAGAGACAGGGATGAAGCTTTCTTT.

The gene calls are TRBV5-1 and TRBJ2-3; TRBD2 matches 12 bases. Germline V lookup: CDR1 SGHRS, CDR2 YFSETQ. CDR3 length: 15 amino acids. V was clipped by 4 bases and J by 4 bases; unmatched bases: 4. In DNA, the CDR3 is TGCGCCAGCAGCAGGACTAGCGGGGTGGCAGATACGCAGTATTTT. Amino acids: CASSRTSGVADTQYF.

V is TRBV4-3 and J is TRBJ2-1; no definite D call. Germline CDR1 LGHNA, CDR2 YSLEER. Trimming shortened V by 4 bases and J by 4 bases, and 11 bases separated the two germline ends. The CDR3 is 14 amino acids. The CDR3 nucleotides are TGCGCCAGCAGCCTCGAGTTTTCGTACAATGAGCAGTTCTTC. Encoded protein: CASSLEFSYNEQFF.

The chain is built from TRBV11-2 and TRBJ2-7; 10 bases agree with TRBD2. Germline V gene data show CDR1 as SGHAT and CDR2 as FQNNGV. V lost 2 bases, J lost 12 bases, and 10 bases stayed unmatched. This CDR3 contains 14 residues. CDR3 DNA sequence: TGTGCCAGCAGCTTAAGGTCTAGCGGGAGCTCTGTGTACTTC. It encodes CASSLRSSGSSVYF. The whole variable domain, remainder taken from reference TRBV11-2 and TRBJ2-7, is EAGVAQSPRYKIIEKRQSVAFWCNPISGHATLYWYQQILGQGPKLLIQFQNNGVVDDSQLPKDRFSAERLKGVDSTLKIQPAKLEDSAVYLCASSLRSSGSSVYFGPGTRLTVT.

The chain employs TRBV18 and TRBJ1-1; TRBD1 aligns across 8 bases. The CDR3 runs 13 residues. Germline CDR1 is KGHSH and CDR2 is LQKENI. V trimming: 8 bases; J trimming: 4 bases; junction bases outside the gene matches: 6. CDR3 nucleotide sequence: TGTGCCAGCCAGGGGGCGCAGGTCACTGAAGCTTTCTTT. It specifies CASQGAQVTEAFF.

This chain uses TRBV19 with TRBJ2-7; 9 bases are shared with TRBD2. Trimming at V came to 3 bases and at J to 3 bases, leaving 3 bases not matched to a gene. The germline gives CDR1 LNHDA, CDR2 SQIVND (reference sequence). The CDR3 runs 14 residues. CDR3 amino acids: CASSMLAGHYEQYF. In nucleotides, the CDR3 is TGTGCCAGTAGTATGCTAGCGGGACACTACGAGCAGTACTTC.

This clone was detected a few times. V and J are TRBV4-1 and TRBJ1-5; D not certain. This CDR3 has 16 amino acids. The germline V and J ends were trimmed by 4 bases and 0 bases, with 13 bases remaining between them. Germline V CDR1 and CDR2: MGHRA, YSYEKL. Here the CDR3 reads CASSLWAEYSNQPQHF. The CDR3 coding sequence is TGCGCCAGCAGCCTGTGGGCAGAATATAGCAATCAGCCCCAGCATTTT.

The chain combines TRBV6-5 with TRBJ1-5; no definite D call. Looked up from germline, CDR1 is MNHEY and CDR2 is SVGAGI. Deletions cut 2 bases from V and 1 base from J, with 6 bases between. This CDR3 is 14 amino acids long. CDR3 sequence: CASSYVQSNQPQHF. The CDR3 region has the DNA TGTGCCAGCAGTTACGTGCAGAGCAATCAGCCCCAGCATTTT.

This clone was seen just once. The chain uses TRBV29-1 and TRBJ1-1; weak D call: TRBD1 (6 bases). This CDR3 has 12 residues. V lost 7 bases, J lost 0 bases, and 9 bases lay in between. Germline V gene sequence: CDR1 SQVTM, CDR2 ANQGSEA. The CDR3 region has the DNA TGCAGCGGCGGACAGATGAACACTGAAGCTTTCTTT. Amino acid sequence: CSGGQMNTEAFF.

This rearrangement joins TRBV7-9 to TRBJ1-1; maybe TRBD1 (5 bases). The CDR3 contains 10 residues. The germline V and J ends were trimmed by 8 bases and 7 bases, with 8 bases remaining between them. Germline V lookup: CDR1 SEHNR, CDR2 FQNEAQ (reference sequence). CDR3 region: CASWGGEAFF. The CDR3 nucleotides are TGTGCCAGCTGGGGGGGTGAAGCTTTCTTT.

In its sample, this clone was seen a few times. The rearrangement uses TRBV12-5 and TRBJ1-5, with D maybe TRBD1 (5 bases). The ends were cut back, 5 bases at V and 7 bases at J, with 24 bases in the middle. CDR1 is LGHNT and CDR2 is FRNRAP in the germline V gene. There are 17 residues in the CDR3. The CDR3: CASGLTGQGRVRQPQHF. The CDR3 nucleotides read TGTGCTAGTGGTCTTACCGGGCAGGGAAGGGTTCGGCAGCCCCAGCATTTT.